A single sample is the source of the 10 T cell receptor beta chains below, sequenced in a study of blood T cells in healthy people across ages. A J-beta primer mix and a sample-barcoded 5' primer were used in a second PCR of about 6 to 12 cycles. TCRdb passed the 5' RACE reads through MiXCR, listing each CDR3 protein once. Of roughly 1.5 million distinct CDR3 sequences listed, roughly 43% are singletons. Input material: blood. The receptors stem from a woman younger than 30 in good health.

CDR3 protein: CASSFAGSGTETQYF. The CDR3, as DNA: TGTGCCAGCAGCTTTGCTGGTAGCGGGACAGAGACCCAGTACTTC. The rearrangement uses TRBV7-9 and TRBJ2-5, with 8 bases fitting TRBD2. With 3 bases clipped from V and 4 bases from J, the junction kept 7 bases outside the gene matches. This CDR3 comprises 15 residues. The germline CDR1 and CDR2 sequences are SEHNR and FQNEAQ (reference sequence).

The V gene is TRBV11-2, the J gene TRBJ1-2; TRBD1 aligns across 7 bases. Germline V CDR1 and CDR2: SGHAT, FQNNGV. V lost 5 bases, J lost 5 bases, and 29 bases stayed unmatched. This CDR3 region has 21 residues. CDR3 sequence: CASSLQPGQAQGNLQSYGYTF. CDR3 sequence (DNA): TGTGCCAGCAGCCTCCAACCCGGACAGGCACAAGGAAATCTCCAATCTTATGGCTACACCTTC.

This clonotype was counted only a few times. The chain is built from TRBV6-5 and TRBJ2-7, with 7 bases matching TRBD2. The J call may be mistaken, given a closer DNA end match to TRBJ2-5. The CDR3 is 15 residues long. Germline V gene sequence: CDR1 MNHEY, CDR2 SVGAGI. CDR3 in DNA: TGTGCCAGCAGTTACTCTGGGCTAGCGGCGGAGACCCAGTACTTC. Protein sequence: CASSYSGLAAETQYF.

The CDR3 here is CASREAGFSDTQYF. For the CDR3, the DNA is TGCGCCAGCAGGGAGGCAGGGTTTTCAGATACGCAGTATTTT. V usage is TRBV5-1 and J usage is TRBJ2-3, with D tentatively TRBD1 or TRBD2 (5 bases each). Germline CDR1 reads SGHRS; CDR2 reads YFSETQ. V was cut by 5 bases and J by 4 bases, with 14 bases left in between. The CDR3 has 14 residues.

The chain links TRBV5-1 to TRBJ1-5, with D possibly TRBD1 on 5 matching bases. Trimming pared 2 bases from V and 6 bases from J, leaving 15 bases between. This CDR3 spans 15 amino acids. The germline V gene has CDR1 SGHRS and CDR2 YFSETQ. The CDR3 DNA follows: TGCGCCAGCAGCTTCCGGCGAGGGGACGGTCAGCCCCAGCATTTT. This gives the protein CASSFRRGDGQPQHF.

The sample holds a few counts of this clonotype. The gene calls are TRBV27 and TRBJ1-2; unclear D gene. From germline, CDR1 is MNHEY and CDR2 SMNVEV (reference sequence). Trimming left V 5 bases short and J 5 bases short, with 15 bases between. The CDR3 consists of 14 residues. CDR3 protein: CASSLRTPGYGYTF. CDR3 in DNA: TGTGCCAGCAGTCTCCGGACGCCGGGATATGGCTACACCTTC.

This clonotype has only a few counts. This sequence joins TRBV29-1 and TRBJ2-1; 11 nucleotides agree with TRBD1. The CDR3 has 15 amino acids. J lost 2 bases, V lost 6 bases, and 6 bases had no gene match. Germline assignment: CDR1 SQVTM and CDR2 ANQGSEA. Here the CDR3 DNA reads TGCAGCGTCAACCCGGGACAGGGGGCCTACAATGAGCAGTTCTTC. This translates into CSVNPGQGAYNEQFF.

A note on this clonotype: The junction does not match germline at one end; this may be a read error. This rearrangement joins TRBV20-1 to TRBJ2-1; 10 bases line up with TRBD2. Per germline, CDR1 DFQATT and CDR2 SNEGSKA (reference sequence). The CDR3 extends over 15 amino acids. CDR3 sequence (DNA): TGCAGTGCTAGAGACCTAGCGGGAGTCTACAATAAGCAGTTCTTC. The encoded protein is CSARDLAGVYNKQFF.

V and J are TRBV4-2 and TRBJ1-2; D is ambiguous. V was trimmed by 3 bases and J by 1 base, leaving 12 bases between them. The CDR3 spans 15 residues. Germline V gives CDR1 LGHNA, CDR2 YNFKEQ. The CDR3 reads CASSHSTGVNYGYTF. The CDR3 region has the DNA TGTGCCAGCAGCCACTCAACCGGGGTTAACTATGGCTACACCTTC.

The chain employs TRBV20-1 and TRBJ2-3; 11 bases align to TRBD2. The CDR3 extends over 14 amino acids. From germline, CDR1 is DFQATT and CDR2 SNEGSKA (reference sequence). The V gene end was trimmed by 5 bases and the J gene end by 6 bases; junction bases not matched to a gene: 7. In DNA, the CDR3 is TGCAGTGCTGAACTAGCGGGAGTTGCGGATACGCAGTATTTT. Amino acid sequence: CSAELAGVADTQYF.